This T cell receptor beta chain was obtained from a study of blood T cells in healthy people across ages. The overall study: Per every two T cells, about one barcoded beta molecule was captured by template switching.

Sample-barcoded 5' priming and a J-beta primer mix drove a second PCR of roughly 6 to 12 cycles. TCRdb reprocessed the 5' RACE reads via MiXCR and lists one record per CDR3 protein. Of 850,000 to 1,000,000 distinct CDR3 sequences listed, roughly 47% are singletons. The study, taken as a whole, reports: Fewer expanded clones and more diversity marked long-lived versus aged donors. Per million T cells, TCR beta diversity dropped about linearly as age rose.

This clonotype was seen a handful of times. No antigen is known for it. Germline V gene data show CDR1 as SQVTM and CDR2 as ANQGSEA. The CDR3 spans 15 residues. Trimming shortened V by 1 base and J by 0 bases, and 10 bases separated the two germline ends. The chain employs TRBV29-1 and TRBJ2-1, with D possibly being TRBD1 or TRBD2 (5 bases each). Sequenced input: blood. The TCR comes from a woman aged 55 to 70 in good health. For the CDR3, the DNA is TGCAGCGTTGAAGGAAGCGGACACTCCTACAATGAGCAGTTCTTC. This gives the protein CSVEGSGHSYNEQFF.